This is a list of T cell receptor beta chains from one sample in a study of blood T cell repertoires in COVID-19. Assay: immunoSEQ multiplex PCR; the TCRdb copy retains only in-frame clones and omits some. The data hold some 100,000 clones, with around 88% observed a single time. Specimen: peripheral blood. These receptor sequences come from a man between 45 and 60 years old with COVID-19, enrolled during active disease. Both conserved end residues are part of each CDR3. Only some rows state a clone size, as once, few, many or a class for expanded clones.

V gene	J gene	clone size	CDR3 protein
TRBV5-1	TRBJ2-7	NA	CASRRTGSYEQYF
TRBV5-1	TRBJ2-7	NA	CASSLQGTSYEQYF
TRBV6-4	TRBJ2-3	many	CATGTGGTDTQYF
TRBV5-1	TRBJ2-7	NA	CASSLAWEGGTYEQYF
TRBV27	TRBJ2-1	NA	CASSPALTYNEQFF
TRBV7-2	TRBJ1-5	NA	CASSQRQAEPQHF
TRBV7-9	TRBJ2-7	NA	CASSSSTVEQYF
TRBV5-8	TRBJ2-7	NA	CASSFSSGGLYEQYF
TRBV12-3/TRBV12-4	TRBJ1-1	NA	CASSFGENTEAFF
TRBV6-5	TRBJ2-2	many	CASNGGQGNTGELFF
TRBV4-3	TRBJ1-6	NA	CASSQDLAGFSPLHF
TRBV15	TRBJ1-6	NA	CATKQDNPNSPLHF
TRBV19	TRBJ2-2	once	CASSIARKTGSGELFF
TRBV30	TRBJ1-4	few	CAWSVLPPEKLFF
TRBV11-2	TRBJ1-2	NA	CASSLGQYGYTF
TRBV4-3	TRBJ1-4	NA	CASSRDRDEKLFF
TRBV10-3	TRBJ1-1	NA	CAIMGVGGNTEAFF
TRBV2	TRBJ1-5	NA	CASREDRASNQPQHF
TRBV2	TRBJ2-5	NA	CASSYSGETQYF
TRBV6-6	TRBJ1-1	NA	CASSRSGTGNTEAFF
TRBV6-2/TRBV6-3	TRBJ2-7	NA	CASSAHRVPYEQYF
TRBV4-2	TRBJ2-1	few	CASSQVTSEYNEQFF
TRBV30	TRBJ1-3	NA	CAWSVMGATGNTIYF
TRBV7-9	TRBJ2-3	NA	CASSLVSDTQYF
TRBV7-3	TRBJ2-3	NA	CASSLRRGGGDTQYF
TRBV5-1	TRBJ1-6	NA	CASSTRGLNSPLHF